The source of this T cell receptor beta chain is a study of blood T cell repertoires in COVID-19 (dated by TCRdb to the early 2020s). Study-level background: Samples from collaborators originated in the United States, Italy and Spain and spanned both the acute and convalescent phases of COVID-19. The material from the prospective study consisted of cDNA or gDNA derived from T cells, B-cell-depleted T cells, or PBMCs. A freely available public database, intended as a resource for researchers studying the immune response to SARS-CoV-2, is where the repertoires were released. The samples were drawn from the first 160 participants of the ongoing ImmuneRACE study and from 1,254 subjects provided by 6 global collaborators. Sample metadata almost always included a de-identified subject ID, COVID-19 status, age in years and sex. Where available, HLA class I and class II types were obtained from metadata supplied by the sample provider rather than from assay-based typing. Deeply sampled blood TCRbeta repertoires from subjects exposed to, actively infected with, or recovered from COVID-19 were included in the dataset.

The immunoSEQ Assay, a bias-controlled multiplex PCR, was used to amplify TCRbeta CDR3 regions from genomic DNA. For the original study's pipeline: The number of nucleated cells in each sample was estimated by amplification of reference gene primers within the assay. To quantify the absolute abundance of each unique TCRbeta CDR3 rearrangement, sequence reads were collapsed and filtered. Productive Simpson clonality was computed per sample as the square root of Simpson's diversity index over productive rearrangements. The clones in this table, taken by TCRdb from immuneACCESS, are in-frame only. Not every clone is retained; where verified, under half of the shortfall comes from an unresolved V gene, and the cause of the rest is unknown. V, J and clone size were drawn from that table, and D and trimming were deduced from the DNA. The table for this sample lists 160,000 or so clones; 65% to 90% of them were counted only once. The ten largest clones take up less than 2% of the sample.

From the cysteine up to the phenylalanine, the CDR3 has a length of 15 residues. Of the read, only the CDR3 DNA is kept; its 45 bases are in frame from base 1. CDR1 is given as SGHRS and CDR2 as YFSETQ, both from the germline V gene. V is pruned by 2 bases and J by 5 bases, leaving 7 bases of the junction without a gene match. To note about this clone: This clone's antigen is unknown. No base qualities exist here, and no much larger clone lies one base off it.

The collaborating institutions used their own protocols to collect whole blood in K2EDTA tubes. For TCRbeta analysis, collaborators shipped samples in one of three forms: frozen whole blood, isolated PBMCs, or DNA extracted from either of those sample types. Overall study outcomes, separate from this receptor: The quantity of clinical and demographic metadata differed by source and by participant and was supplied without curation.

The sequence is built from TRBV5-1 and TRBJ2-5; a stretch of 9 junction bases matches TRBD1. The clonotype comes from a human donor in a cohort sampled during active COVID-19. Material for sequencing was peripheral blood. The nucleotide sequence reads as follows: TGCGCCAGCAGCTTACAGGGGGCAACGAAGGAGACCCAGTACTTC. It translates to CASSLQGATKETQYF.